Presented here are 21 T cell receptor beta chains from one specimen sequenced in a study of PD-L1 blockade in urothelial cancer. The protocol was immunoSEQ multiplex PCR, while the TCRdb copy is restricted to in-frame clones and leaves out a portion. Of about 24,000 clones in the sample, roughly nine tenths were seen once. The sample in question was PBMCs, obtained around atezolizumab (anti-PD-L1) treatment. These receptors originate from a man aged 50-60 years with urothelial cancer.

This sequence joins TRBV23-1 and TRBJ2-7; tentatively, D is TRBD2 (6 bases). Being an ORF, TRBV23-1 has a function that is uncertain. The CDR3 totals 15 residues. Trimming took 0 bases from V and 3 from J, leaving 12 bases between them. The CDR3 loop reads CASSQSGGSIYEQYF. The CDR3 region has the DNA TGCGCCAGCAGTCAATCGGGGGGAAGTATCTACGAGCAGTACTTC.

This chain uses TRBV30 with TRBJ1-1; D not resolved. The CDR3 spans 10 residues. With 4 bases removed from V and 8 bases from J, the gap between germline ends came to 8 bases. CDR1 and CDR2 from the germline V gene are GTSNPN and SVGIG (reference sequence). As DNA, the CDR3 is TGTGCCTGGATTAGAGGGGAAGCTTTCTTT. It yields the protein CAWIRGEAFF.

This clone has only one observation. CDR3: CASSLFMSEAFF. The CDR3 DNA follows: TGTGCCAGCAGCTTGTTTATGAGTGAAGCTTTCTTT. This chain links TRBV5-5 with TRBJ1-1; D unclear. The ends were cut back, 1 base at V and 7 bases at J, with 8 bases in the middle. This CDR3 is built from 12 residues. The V gene's germline CDR1 is SGHKS and CDR2 YYEKEE (reference sequence).

V is TRBV30 and J is TRBJ2-2; no reliable D call. The germline V gene encodes CDR1 GTSNPN and CDR2 SVGIG (reference sequence). CDR3 length equals 13 residues. V was shortened by 0 bases and J by 5 bases, with 7 bases between the two germline ends. In DNA form, the CDR3 reads TGTGCCTGGAGTGTATCTCTAACCGGGGAGCTGTTTTTT. Its translation is CAWSVSLTGELFF.

The V gene is TRBV7-2, the J gene TRBJ2-1; D possibly corresponds to TRBD2 (6 bases). Per the germline V gene, CDR1 is SGHTA and CDR2 is FQGNSA. The CDR3 totals 15 residues. Trimming took off 8 bases at V and 2 bases at J, with 16 bases between the two ends. This CDR3 reads CASGTRRAAYNEQFF. CDR3 DNA sequence: TGTGCCAGCGGCACGCGGAGGGCCGCCTACAATGAGCAGTTCTTC.

The CDR3 bases are TGTGCCACCAGCAGAGAACGGGGTATAGCTTTCTTT. This translates into CATSRERGIAFF. This rearrangement joins TRBV15 to TRBJ1-1; D unresolved. In germline, CDR1 is LNHNV, CDR2 YYDKDF (reference sequence). Trimming removed 0 bases at V and 10 bases at J, with 9 bases between. The CDR3 length is 12 residues.

V gene TRBV6-5 combines with J gene TRBJ2-7; possible D gene TRBD1, 7 bases. Trimming removed 6 bases at V and 3 bases at J, with 12 bases between. The CDR3 spans 13 residues. Germline lookup yields CDR1 MNHEY and CDR2 SVGAGI. DNA of the CDR3: TGTGCCAGCAGCCCCAGGGGGGTCTACGAGCAGTACTTC. It yields the protein CASSPRGVYEQYF.

This clone was observed a handful of times. The rearrangement uses TRBV10-2 and TRBJ1-5; D is possibly TRBD1 (5 bases). Between the trimmed V and J ends, which lost 6 bases and 6 bases, there was a span of 15 bases. Germline CDR1 and CDR2: WSHSY and SAAADI. There are 14 residues in the CDR3. CDR3 sequence (DNA): TGCGCCAGCAGCGAAGGGGCCATGGTTCAGCCCCAGCATTTT. This gives the protein CASSEGAMVQPQHF.

CDR3 region: CAKTPGQLEAFF. CDR3 coding DNA: TGTGCCAAGACACCGGGACAGCTTGAAGCTTTCTTT. The rearrangement joins TRBV7-6 to TRBJ1-1; 7 bases fit TRBD1. The CDR3 is 12 amino acids. The trim removed 10 bases at V and 7 bases at J, leaving 9 bases unmatched. Germline CDR1 SGHVS, CDR2 FNYEAQ.

The V call is TRBV6-5, the J call TRBJ2-7, with 7 bases identical to TRBD1. Germline CDR1 and CDR2: MNHEY and SVGAGI. With 6 bases clipped from V and 0 bases from J, the junction kept 5 bases outside the gene matches. The CDR3 consists of 14 residues. This CDR3 reads CASRQTGSSYEQYF. The CDR3 DNA follows: TGTGCCAGCAGACAGACAGGGAGCTCCTACGAGCAGTACTTC.

The J gene is TRBJ2-1, the V gene TRBV7-7; 7 nucleotides agree with TRBD2. The germline V gene encodes CDR1 SSHAT and CDR2 FNYEAQ (reference sequence). This CDR3 contains 18 residues. Losses at the gene ends were 3 bases for V and 7 bases for J; bases not matched to a gene: 18. The CDR3 nucleotides read TGTGCCAGCAGCTTGAACCCACCGATCGGGACTAACAGAAATGAGCAGTTCTTC. Protein product: CASSLNPPIGTNRNEQFF.

V gene TRBV19 combines with J gene TRBJ2-1; TRBD2 aligns across 12 bases. Germline lookup yields CDR1 LNHDA and CDR2 SQIVND (reference sequence). With 9 bases clipped from V and 3 bases from J, the junction kept 6 bases outside the gene matches. This CDR3 has 15 amino acids. CDR3 coding DNA: TGTGCCAGCAGCCGACTAGCGGGGGACTACAATGAGCAGTTCTTC. Protein sequence: CASSRLAGDYNEQFF.

This clone was detected only a few times. The genes are TRBV28 and TRBJ1-1, with TRBD1 as a possible D gene (6 bases). Per the germline V gene, CDR1 is MDHEN and CDR2 is SYDVKM. The CDR3 has 11 residues. The germline V and J ends were trimmed by 10 bases and 5 bases, with 11 bases remaining between them. In DNA form, the CDR3 reads TGTGCCACCCAAAGGGGGACTGAAGCTTTCTTT. Translated, it gives CATQRGTEAFF.

The V call is TRBV5-1, the J call TRBJ2-7, with TRBD1 matching over 7 bases. This CDR3 is 15 amino acids long. Germline-derived CDR1 and CDR2 are SGHRS and YFSETQ. V shed 0 bases, J shed 3 bases, and the junction held 6 bases outside the gene matches. In DNA form, the CDR3 reads TGCGCCAGCAGCTTGGGACAGGGAATTCTCTACGAGCAGTACTTC. Translated, it gives CASSLGQGILYEQYF.

V usage is TRBV27 and J usage is TRBJ2-2; D is ambiguous. The V and J ends lost 3 bases and 6 bases respectively, with 5 bases between them. This CDR3 has 12 amino acids. Looked up from germline, CDR1 is MNHEY and CDR2 is SMNVEV (reference sequence). This chain's CDR3 is CASSFRAGELFF. The CDR3 coding sequence is TGTGCCAGCAGTTTCCGGGCCGGGGAGCTGTTTTTT.

The chain recombines TRBV19 with TRBJ1-2, with D tentatively TRBD1 (5 bases). The V end lost 1 base, the J end lost 8 bases, and 14 bases lay between the germline ends. Germline V gene data show CDR1 as LNHDA and CDR2 as SQIVND (reference sequence). The CDR3 sequence is 14 residues long. The CDR3 is CASSIVGTGGGYTF. CDR3 DNA: TGTGCCAGTAGTATAGTAGGAACAGGAGGGGGCTACACCTTC.

This chain uses TRBV27 with TRBJ1-1; the match to TRBD1 covers 7 bases. The V gene's germline CDR1 is MNHEY and CDR2 SMNVEV (reference sequence). The ends lost 6 bases at V and 4 bases at J; junction bases unmatched: 17. CDR3 size: 17 residues. The DNA of the CDR3 is TGTGCCAGCAGAACCCAAATAGGTAACAGGGGAGGCACTGAAGCTTTCTTT. As protein: CASRTQIGNRGGTEAFF.

The chain carries TRBV18 and TRBJ2-2; 10 bases are a match to TRBD1. Trimming cost V 4 bases and J 0 bases; bases outside gene matches: 11. CDR3 length: 19 amino acids. CDR1 and CDR2 (germline): KGHSH, LQKENI. The CDR3 sequence: CASSLWDRGESANTGELFF. CDR3 nucleotide sequence: TGTGCCAGCTCACTTTGGGACAGGGGAGAATCAGCGAACACCGGGGAGCTGTTTTTT.

The rearrangement joins TRBV29-1 to TRBJ1-2, with TRBD1 matching over 7 bases. With 5 bases clipped from V and 4 bases from J, the junction kept 7 bases outside the gene matches. Germline V gene sequence: CDR1 SQVTM, CDR2 ANQGSEA. CDR3 length: 13 residues. CDR3 DNA sequence: TGCAGCGTTCCCTGGACAGGCCCCTATGGCTACACCTTC. It encodes CSVPWTGPYGYTF.

Here the CDR3 DNA reads TGTGCCAGCAGTTCACCCCCCGGGAAACCCTACGAGCAGTACTTC. Protein: CASSSPPGKPYEQYF. The rearrangement joins TRBV7-2 to TRBJ2-7; maybe TRBD2 (5 bases). Germline-derived CDR1 and CDR2 are SGHTA and FQGNSA. CDR3 length: 15 amino acids. V lost 6 bases and J lost 2, with 17 bases in between.

The J gene is TRBJ2-1, the V gene TRBV5-4; 10 bases line up with TRBD1. V lost 10 bases to trimming and J lost 6 bases; unmatched junction nucleotides: 7. CDR3 length: 13 amino acids. Germline CDR1 and CDR2: SGHNT and YYREEE (reference sequence). Here the CDR3 reads CAQGTGEGNEQFF. CDR3 sequence (DNA): TGTGCCCAAGGGACAGGGGAGGGCAATGAGCAGTTCTTC.